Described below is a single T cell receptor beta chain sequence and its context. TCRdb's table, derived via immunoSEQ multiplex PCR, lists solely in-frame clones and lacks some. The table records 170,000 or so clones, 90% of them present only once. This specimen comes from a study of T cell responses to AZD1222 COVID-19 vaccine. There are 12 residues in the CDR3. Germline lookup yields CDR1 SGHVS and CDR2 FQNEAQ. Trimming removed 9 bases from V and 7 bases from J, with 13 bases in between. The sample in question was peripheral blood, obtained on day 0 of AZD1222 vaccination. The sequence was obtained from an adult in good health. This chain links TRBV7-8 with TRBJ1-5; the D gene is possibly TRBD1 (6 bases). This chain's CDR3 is CASGRGGQPQHF. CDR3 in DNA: TGTGCCAGTGGGAGGGGGGGCCAGCCCCAGCATTTT.